These 7 T cell receptor beta chains came from one sample sequenced in a study of a mutant IDH1 vaccine in newly diagnosed glioma. This sample's time point: week 35, safety follow-up. Topical imiquimod was applied with each vaccine dose, which held 300 ug of mutant IDH1 20-mer peptide. This table comes from immunoSEQ multiplex PCR, and its TCRdb copy is limited to in-frame clones, with some not included. The table includes roughly 54,000 clones, around 84% detected once. No antigen has been assigned to these receptors. Source: PBMCs, taken from a glioma patient whose treatment included an IDH1 peptide vaccine. The receptors were sampled from a woman in her late teens or twenties with glioma.

The rearrangement links TRBV9 to TRBJ1-2, with D possibly matching TRBD1 (6 bases). Between the trimmed V and J ends, which lost 3 bases and 8 bases, there was a span of 14 bases. CDR3 length: 13 residues. CDR1 SGDLS and CDR2 YYNGEE come from the germline V gene. DNA for the CDR3: TGTGCCAGCAGCGACAGGACAGCGGGGGGCTACACCTTC. Its translation: CASSDRTAGGYTF.

The chain carries TRBV7-2 and TRBJ1-6; TRBD1 matches at 9 bases. The CDR3 covers 19 residues. Per germline, CDR1 SGHTA and CDR2 FQGNSA. The V and J ends lost 3 bases and 0 bases, in that order; junction bases with no gene match: 9. In DNA, the CDR3 is TGTGCCAGCAGCTTTTTATCGACAGGGGGAAGCTCCTATAATTCACCCCTCCACTTT. This codes for CASSFLSTGGSSYNSPLHF.

The chain employs TRBV4-1 and TRBJ1-2; D is undetermined. CDR3 length equals 15 residues. Germline V lookup: CDR1 MGHRA, CDR2 YSYEKL. The V and J ends lost 4 bases and 1 base respectively, with 13 bases between them. CDR3 coding DNA: TGCGCCAGCAGCCCCGGACCGTTTATTAACTATGGCTACACCTTC. Protein sequence: CASSPGPFINYGYTF.

The chain recombines TRBV7-8 with TRBJ2-7, with D uncertain. Trimming shortened V by 6 bases and J by 5 bases, and 20 bases separated the two germline ends. Germline V gene lookup returns CDR1 SGHVS and CDR2 FQNEAQ. This CDR3 has 15 amino acids. Here the CDR3 reads CASRESLGPFHEQYF. The CDR3 region has the DNA TGTGCCAGCAGAGAGAGTTTGGGTCCCTTCCACGAGCAGTACTTC.

This clone was counted a single time. This chain connects TRBV5-6 to TRBJ1-2; D call uncertain. CDR3 length equals 15 residues. The germline gives CDR1 SGHDT, CDR2 YYEEEE. V lost 1 base and J lost 0, with 10 bases in between. CDR3 residues: CASSLWGTSNYGYTF. The CDR3 nucleotides are TGTGCCAGCAGCTTGTGGGGTACCTCTAACTATGGCTACACCTTC.

The chain links TRBV7-3 to TRBJ2-2, with TRBD2 as a possible D gene (6 bases). V lost 3 bases to trimming and J lost 5 bases, with 7 bases between them. The CDR3 runs 13 residues. Germline V gives CDR1 SGHTA, CDR2 FQGTGA. CDR3 loop: CASSLGGTGELFF. The CDR3 DNA reads as TGTGCCAGCAGCTTGGGGGGAACCGGGGAGCTGTTTTTT. Based on the CDR3 plus reference TRBV7-3 and TRBJ2-2, the full variable domain is GAGVSQTPSNKVTEKGKYVELRCDPISGHTALYWYRQSLGQGPEFLIYFQGTGAADDSGLPNDRFFAVRPEGSVSTLKIQRTERGDSAVYLCASSLGGTGELFFGEGSRLTVL.

CDR3: CASKGNSYEQYF. In DNA form, the CDR3 reads TGTGCCAGCAAAGGGAACTCCTACGAGCAGTACTTC. This chain links TRBV9 with TRBJ2-7; no clear D gene. The CDR3 runs 12 residues. The germline V and J ends were trimmed by 6 bases and 0 bases, with 7 bases remaining between them. Germline CDR1 is SGDLS and CDR2 is YYNGEE.